This T cell receptor beta chain came from a study of human T cells and chemical hapten exposure. Whole-study findings and limits: The number of TCRs over 1 in 1000 frequency stayed unchanged after DPC. With patch test score, the counts of PT1 expanded TCRs showed a positive correlation. Expanded TCRs created a significantly greater count of big CDR3 similarity clusters than controls did.

Time point defined: pre-sensitization, week 0. Treatment defined: therapeutic diphenylcyclopropenone sensitization with weekly scalp DPC. Extraction yielded total RNA from whole blood (unfractionated). Donation of samples came from alopecia patients who were 18 to 70 years old and suitable for DPC. By sample fraction, this clonotype is large. Its target is not known. TCRdb redid the calling of the RACE reads with MiXCR, one entry per CDR3 protein. This table has some 36,000 distinct CDR3 sequences, 10% appearing once. The sample here was whole blood, taken in connection with sensitization to the hapten diphenylcyclopropenone (DPC). The TCR sequence derives from a man aged 50 to 60 with alopecia areata. Some clones in this sample may be carry-over from other donors' samples.

In DNA, the CDR3 is TGTGCCAGCAGCGTTATCACGGGGACTAGCGGGAGGTCTAGGTACGAGCAGTACTTC. Translated: CASSVITGTSGRSRYEQYF. This chain links TRBV11-3 with TRBJ2-7; 15 bases line up with TRBD2. CDR1 is SGHNT, CDR2 YENEEA, per germline. This CDR3 has 19 amino acids. With V trimmed by 5 bases and J by 4 bases, 15 bases remained unmatched.